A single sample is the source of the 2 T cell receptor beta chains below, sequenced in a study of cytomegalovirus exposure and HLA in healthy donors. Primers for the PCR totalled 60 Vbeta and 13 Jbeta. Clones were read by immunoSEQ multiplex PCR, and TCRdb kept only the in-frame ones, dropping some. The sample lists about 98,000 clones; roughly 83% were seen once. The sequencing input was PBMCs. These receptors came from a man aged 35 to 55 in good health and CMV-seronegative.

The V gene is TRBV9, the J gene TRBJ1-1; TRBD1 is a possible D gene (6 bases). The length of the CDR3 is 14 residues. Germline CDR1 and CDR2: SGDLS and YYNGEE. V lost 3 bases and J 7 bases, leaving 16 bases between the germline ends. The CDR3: CASSGAPTGFEAFF. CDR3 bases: TGTGCCAGCAGCGGAGCACCCACAGGGTTTGAAGCTTTCTTT.

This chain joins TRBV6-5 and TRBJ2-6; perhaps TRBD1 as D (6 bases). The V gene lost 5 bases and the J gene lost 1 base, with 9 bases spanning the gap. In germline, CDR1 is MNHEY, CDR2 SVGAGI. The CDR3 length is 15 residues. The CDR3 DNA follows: TGTGCCAGCAGTGTTCAGGGGTCTGGGGCCAACGTCCTGACTTTC. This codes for CASSVQGSGANVLTF.